This T cell receptor beta chain was observed in a study of human T cells and chemical hapten exposure. Whole-study results and caveats: TCRs whose frequency exceeded 1 in 1000 remained the same following DPC sensitization.

V lost 4 bases to trimming and J lost 4 bases; unmatched junction nucleotides: 2. The CDR3 sequence is 14 residues long. Germline V CDR1 and CDR2: SGHTA, FQGTGA. TCRdb reprocessed the RACE reads via MiXCR and lists one record per CDR3 protein. The repertoire includes around 62,000 distinct CDR3 sequences, around 7% of them detected once, and around 1.6% sits in the top ten. In its sample, this clonotype was seen many times. As yet, its antigen is unknown. Time point described: pre-sensitization, week 0. Treatment noted: therapeutic diphenylcyclopropenone sensitization with weekly scalp DPC. Blood collection took place prior to placing each patch test.

The chain has TRBV7-3 and TRBJ1-1, with 11 positions matching TRBD1. This receptor was identified in a woman in her twenties or thirties with alopecia areata. Some clones in this sample may be carry-over from other donors' samples. The sequences come from whole blood, collected in connection with sensitization to the hapten diphenylcyclopropenone (DPC). The CDR3 region has the DNA TGTGCCAGCAGCTCGGGGACAGGGGGCACTGAAGCTTTCTTT. It translates to CASSSGTGGTEAFF.